These 26 T cell receptor beta chains were sequenced from one sample in a study of T cells in Graves' hyperthyroidism and ophthalmopathy. The investigators amplified TCR beta CDR3 regions from RNA transcripts. The HTBI set primed first-round TCR CDR3 RT-PCR. TCRdb redid the calling of the multiplex PCR reads with MiXCR, one entry per CDR3 protein. The sample includes around 200,000 distinct CDR3 sequences, 15% to 20% of them seen just once. The sample taken for sequencing was blood. The receptors derive from a man aged 40-55 years with Graves' hyperthyroidism.

V is TRBV12-3 or TRBV12-4 and J is TRBJ2-2, with D possibly being TRBD1 (6 bases). The CDR3 totals 16 residues. Deletions cut 7 bases from V and 2 bases from J, with 17 bases between. CDR3 DNA: TGTGCCAGCACCACCAGTAGGGGGTTAAACACCGGGGAGCTGTTTTTT. Amino acid sequence: CASTTSRGLNTGELFF.

The table lists this clonotype with many counts. The CDR3 region is CASSPYRDGNTEAFF. The CDR3 DNA is TGTGCCAGCAGTCCCTACCGGGACGGCAACACTGAAGCTTTCTTT. V usage is TRBV6-2 or TRBV6-3 and J usage is TRBJ1-1; a possible D gene is TRBD1 (5 bases). Germline loops: CDR1 MNHEY, CDR2 SVGEGT. Trimming took 5 bases from V and 2 from J, leaving 15 bases between them. This CDR3 comprises 15 residues.

J is TRBJ2-6 and V is TRBV10-3; D not resolved. Germline V lookup: CDR1 ENHRY, CDR2 SYGVKD. V was trimmed by 7 bases and J by 0 bases, leaving 10 bases between them. The CDR3 consists of 15 residues. In DNA, the CDR3 is TGTGCCATCACCCCCACCCCCTCTGGGGCCAACGTCCTGACTTTC. It specifies CAITPTPSGANVLTF.

This clonotype was seen ten or more times. The rearrangement links TRBV5-1 to TRBJ2-7; D is unresolved. The V gene lost 1 base and the J gene lost 3 bases, with 14 bases spanning the gap. CDR3 size: 15 residues. CDR1 and CDR2 (germline): SGHRS, YFSETQ. CDR3 protein: CASSLSETPIYEQYF. CDR3 sequence (DNA): TGCGCCAGCAGCTTGAGCGAGACTCCTATCTACGAGCAGTACTTC. The full variable domain, rest sourced from reference TRBV5-1 and TRBJ2-7, is KAGVTQTPRYLIKTRGQQVTLSCSPISGHRSVSWYQQTPGQGLQFLFEYFSETQRNKGNFPGRFSGRQFSNSRSEMNVSTLELGDSALYLCASSLSETPIYEQYFGPGTRLTVT.

J is TRBJ2-7 and V is TRBV6-2 or TRBV6-3; weak D call: TRBD2 (6 bases). There are 15 residues in the CDR3. CDR1 MNHEY and CDR2 SVGEGT come from the germline V gene. Deletions cut 0 bases from V and 3 bases from J, with 12 bases between. In DNA, the CDR3 is TGTGCCAGCAGTTACTCGAGTCGGGGGTACTACGAGCAGTACTTC. This codes for CASSYSSRGYYEQYF.

This chain connects TRBV10-3 to TRBJ2-5, with 9 bases fitting TRBD2. J gave up 0 bases and V 11 bases, and 19 bases lay outside the gene matches. Germline V gene sequence: CDR1 ENHRY, CDR2 SYGVKD. The CDR3 covers 18 residues. The CDR3 DNA is TGTGCCTCGTCCGAGGGGGGTAGCGGGGGATCGTACCAAGAGACCCAGTACTTC. The encoded protein is CASSEGGSGGSYQETQYF.

At least ten counts were recorded for this clonotype. This chain connects TRBV7-9 to TRBJ2-5; TRBD1 might be the D (8 bases). The CDR3 is 14 residues long. Per the germline V gene, CDR1 is SEHNR and CDR2 is FQNEAQ (reference sequence). V shed 4 bases and J shed 5 bases, with 14 bases lying between them. The CDR3 sequence is CASSYGQGGETQYF. The CDR3 coding sequence is TGTGCCAGCAGCTACGGACAGGGAGGGGAGACCCAGTACTTC.

This clonotype was detected only a few times. The chain carries TRBV3-2 and TRBJ2-1; TRBD1, the table's D call, lacks a check against the DNA. TRBV3-2 is a recognized pseudogene. The CDR3 is 17 amino acids. In DNA, the CDR3 is TGTGCCAGCAGCCACAAAGTCGACAGGGTGAGGGTCAATGAGCAGTTCTTC. It specifies CASSHKVDRVRVNEQFF.

CDR3 DNA: TGCGCCAGCAGCCAATTTGCATCCTCCTACGAGCAGTACTTC. It translates to CASSQFASSYEQYF. This rearrangement joins TRBV4-3 to TRBJ2-7; D is uncertain. Germline CDR1 LGHNA, CDR2 YSLEER. The CDR3 has 14 amino acids. The V gene lost 2 bases and the J gene lost 0 bases, with 8 bases spanning the gap.

This clonotype was counted ten times or more. The chain uses TRBV20-1 and TRBJ1-2; 8 bases match TRBD1. CDR3 length equals 14 residues. CDR1 is DFQATT and CDR2 is SNEGSKA in the germline V gene (reference sequence). V trimming: 0 bases; J trimming: 5 bases; junction bases outside the gene matches: 5. The CDR3 nucleotides are TGCAGTGCTAGAGATCCGACAGGGGCGTATGGCTACACCTTC. This translates into CSARDPTGAYGYTF.

This clonotype was seen repeatedly, ten times or more. The chain recombines TRBV12-3 or TRBV12-4 with TRBJ2-3; D gene ambiguous. The CDR3 spans 12 residues. V dropped 5 bases and J dropped 2 bases, with 5 bases sitting between them. The CDR3 nucleotides read TGTGCCAGCAGTCGATTCACAGATACGCAGTATTTT. Amino acids: CASSRFTDTQYF.

The genes are TRBV20-1 and TRBJ1-5; 7 bases fit TRBD1. The CDR3 contains 17 residues. CDR1 is DFQATT, CDR2 SNEGSKA, per germline (reference sequence). Trimming removed 6 bases from V and 5 bases from J; junction bases left unmatched: 19. CDR3: CSAAGGQETIRDQPQHF. The DNA for the CDR3 is TGCAGTGCGGCAGGAGGACAGGAGACTATAAGGGATCAGCCCCAGCATTTT.

This clonotype was recorded at least ten times. This CDR3 reads CASRLTGNSNQPQHF. In nucleotides, the CDR3 is TGTGCCAGCAGGCTCACAGGGAATAGCAATCAGCCCCAGCATTTT. This chain uses TRBV28 with TRBJ1-5; D possibly corresponds to TRBD1 (6 bases). V lost 6 bases and J 0 bases, leaving 12 bases between the germline ends. CDR3 size: 15 residues. Germline CDR1 and CDR2: MDHEN and SYDVKM.

This clonotype was found many times. The V call is TRBV6-1, the J call TRBJ2-1, with D uncertain. Between the trimmed V and J ends, which lost 4 bases and 0 bases, there was a span of 4 bases. The CDR3 length is 13 residues. Germline CDR1 is MNHNS and CDR2 is SASEGT. CDR3 in amino acids: CASSGFSYNEQFF. DNA of the CDR3: TGTGCCAGCAGTGGATTCTCCTACAATGAGCAGTTCTTC.

This clonotype was found many times. The chain's CDR3 is CASSQGTRPYEQYF. The CDR3 DNA reads as TGTGCCAGCAGCCAAGGGACTCGGCCCTACGAGCAGTACTTC. This rearrangement joins TRBV3-1 to TRBJ2-7, with D possibly matching TRBD2 (5 bases). Germline CDR1 is LGHDT and CDR2 is YNNKEL (reference sequence). Trimming pared 1 base from V and 2 bases from J, leaving 9 bases between. CDR3 size: 14 residues.

This clonotype was picked up a small number of times. The chain links TRBV25-1 to TRBJ1-1; TRBD1 is a possible D gene (5 bases). The germline V gene encodes CDR1 MGHDK and CDR2 SYGVNS. The CDR3 is made up of 12 amino acids. Trimming took off 9 bases at V and 4 bases at J, with 12 bases between the two ends. The CDR3 is CASIDSATEAFF. The CDR3 nucleotides are TGTGCCAGTATTGACAGTGCCACTGAAGCTTTCTTT.

Ten or more counts support this clonotype. The V call is TRBV12-3 or TRBV12-4, the J call TRBJ1-6; no clear D gene. V was clipped by 3 bases and J by 0 bases, with 9 bases between them. The CDR3 has 16 residues. CDR3: CASSFSHLSYNSPLHF. As DNA, the CDR3 is TGTGCCAGCAGTTTTAGTCATCTCTCCTATAATTCACCCCTCCACTTT.

V and J are TRBV4-3 and TRBJ1-6, with TRBD1 identical over 7 bases. After removal of 1 base from V and 0 bases from J, the junction contained 3 bases not matched to a gene. Germline V gene lookup returns CDR1 LGHNA and CDR2 YSLEER. There are 17 residues in the CDR3. The CDR3 loop reads CASSQGDSSSYNSPLHF. The CDR3 nucleotides are TGCGCCAGCAGCCAAGGGGACAGTAGCTCCTATAATTCACCCCTCCACTTT.

This clonotype was seen ten or more times. V and J are TRBV7-3 and TRBJ1-1; D gene ambiguous. Germline CDR1 is SGHTA and CDR2 is FQGTGA. V shed 5 bases and J shed 4 bases, with 8 bases lying between them. The CDR3 consists of 12 residues. In nucleotides, the CDR3 is TGTGCCAGCAGCGAACACGGCACTGAAGCTTTCTTT. Translation gives CASSEHGTEAFF. Full variable domain (missing parts from reference TRBV7-3 and TRBJ1-1): GAGVSQTPSNKVTEKGKYVELRCDPISGHTALYWYRQSLGQGPEFLIYFQGTGAADDSGLPNDRFFAVRPEGSVSTLKIQRTERGDSAVYLCASSEHGTEAFFGQGTRLTVV.

CDR3 region: CASSMAGLASVEQFF. CDR3 coding DNA: TGTGCCAGCAGCATGGCGGGACTAGCGAGCGTGGAACAGTTCTTC. V usage is TRBV7-2 and J usage is TRBJ2-1; 10 nucleotides line up with TRBD2. Germline V CDR1 and CDR2: SGHTA, FQGNSA. With V trimmed by 5 bases and J by 13 bases, 14 bases remained unmatched. The CDR3 has 15 amino acids.

This clonotype has more than one count but fewer than ten. The V call is TRBV30, the J call TRBJ1-3; TRBD1 aligns across 7 bases. Germline lookup yields CDR1 GTSNPN and CDR2 SVGIG (reference sequence). CDR3 length: 16 amino acids. V was clipped by 0 bases and J by 0 bases; unmatched bases: 5. The CDR3, as DNA: TGTGCCTGGAGTGTATATTACAGGGGCTCTGGAAACACCATATATTTT. This translates into CAWSVYYRGSGNTIYF.

V is TRBV7-2 and J is TRBJ1-5; TRBD1 might be the D (5 bases). The germline V gene encodes CDR1 SGHTA and CDR2 FQGNSA. The V and J ends lost 5 bases and 7 bases respectively, with 15 bases between them. The CDR3 consists of 14 residues. CDR3 sequence reads: CASSPTGGWQPQHF. In nucleotides, the CDR3 is TGTGCCAGCAGCCCTACCGGGGGGTGGCAGCCCCAGCATTTT.

This chain joins TRBV7-2 and TRBJ2-1; 8 bases align to TRBD2. The CDR3 contains 14 residues. Germline CDR1 is SGHTA and CDR2 is FQGNSA. V was clipped by 2 bases and J by 6 bases; unmatched bases: 3. The CDR3: CASSLNGLANEQFF. CDR3 coding DNA: TGTGCCAGCAGCTTAAACGGACTAGCCAATGAGCAGTTCTTC.

This clonotype has at least ten counts. The V call is TRBV20-1, the J call TRBJ2-2, with D perhaps TRBD1 or TRBD2 (6 bases each). Germline V gene sequence: CDR1 DFQATT, CDR2 SNEGSKA (reference sequence). CDR3 size: 16 residues. Trimming removed 0 bases from V and 4 bases from J, with 15 bases in between. CDR3 sequence (DNA): TGCAGTGCTAGAGATGGGGGGCGTTTGAGCACCGGGGAGCTGTTTTTT. Its translation: CSARDGGRLSTGELFF.

This clonotype was counted ten times or more. The V call is TRBV18, the J call TRBJ2-1; D ambiguous. CDR3 size: 14 residues. Deletions cut 5 bases from V and 1 base from J, with 9 bases between. Germline values: CDR1 KGHSH, CDR2 LQKENI. In nucleotides, the CDR3 is TGTGCCAGCTCAGGTTCGAGGTCCTACAATGAGCAGTTCTTC. Its translation: CASSGSRSYNEQFF.

The chain is built from TRBV7-9 and TRBJ2-7; D assignment may be TRBD1 or TRBD2 (5 bases each). The V and J ends lost 1 base and 4 bases respectively, with 14 bases between them. Germline CDR1 and CDR2: SEHNR and FQNEAQ (reference sequence). This CDR3 spans 15 amino acids. In nucleotides, the CDR3 is TGTGCCAGCAGCTTAGGGGACGCCTTAGGATACGAGCAGTACTTC. Its translation is CASSLGDALGYEQYF. Full variable domain (missing parts from reference TRBV7-9 and TRBJ2-7): DTGVSQNPRHKITKRGQNVTFRCDPISEHNRLYWYRQTLGQGPEFLTYFQNEAQLEKSRLLSDRFSAERPKGSFSTLEIQRTEQGDSAMYLCASSLGDALGYEQYFGPGTRLTVT.